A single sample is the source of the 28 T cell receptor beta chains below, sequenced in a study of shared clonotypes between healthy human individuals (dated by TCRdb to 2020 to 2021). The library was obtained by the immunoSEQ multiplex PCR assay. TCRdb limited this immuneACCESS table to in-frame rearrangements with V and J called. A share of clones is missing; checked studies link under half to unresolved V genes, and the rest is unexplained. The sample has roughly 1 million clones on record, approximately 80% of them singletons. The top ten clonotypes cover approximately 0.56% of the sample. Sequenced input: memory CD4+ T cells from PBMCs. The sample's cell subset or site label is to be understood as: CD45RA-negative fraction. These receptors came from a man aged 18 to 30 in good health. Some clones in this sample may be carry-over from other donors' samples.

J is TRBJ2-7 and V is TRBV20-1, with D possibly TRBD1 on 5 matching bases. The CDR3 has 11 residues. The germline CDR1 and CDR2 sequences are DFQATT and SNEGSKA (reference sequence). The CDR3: CGPTDSYEQYF. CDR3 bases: TGCGGACCAACTGACAGCTACGAGCAGTACTTC.

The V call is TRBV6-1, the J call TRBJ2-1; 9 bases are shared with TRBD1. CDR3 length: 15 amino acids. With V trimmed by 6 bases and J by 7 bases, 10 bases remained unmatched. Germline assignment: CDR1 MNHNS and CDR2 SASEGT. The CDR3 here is CASRPQGATWNEQFF. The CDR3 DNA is TGTGCCAGCAGGCCACAGGGGGCGACCTGGAATGAGCAGTTCTTC.

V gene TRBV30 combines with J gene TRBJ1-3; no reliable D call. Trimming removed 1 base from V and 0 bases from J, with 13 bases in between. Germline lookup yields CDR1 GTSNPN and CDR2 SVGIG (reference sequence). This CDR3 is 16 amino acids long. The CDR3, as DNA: TGTGCCTGGAGTGACACAGCTAGATACTCTGGAAACACCATATATTTT. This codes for CAWSDTARYSGNTIYF.

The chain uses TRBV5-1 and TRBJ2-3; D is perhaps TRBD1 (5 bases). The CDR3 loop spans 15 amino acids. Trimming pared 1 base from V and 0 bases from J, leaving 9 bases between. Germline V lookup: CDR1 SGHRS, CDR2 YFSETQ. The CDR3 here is CASSLRPGSTDTQYF. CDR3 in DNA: TGCGCCAGCAGCTTGAGGCCAGGGAGCACAGATACGCAGTATTTT. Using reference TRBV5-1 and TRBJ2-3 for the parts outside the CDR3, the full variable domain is KAGVTQTPRYLIKTRGQQVTLSCSPISGHRSVSWYQQTPGQGLQFLFEYFSETQRNKGNFPGRFSGRQFSNSRSEMNVSTLELGDSALYLCASSLRPGSTDTQYFGPGTRLTVL.

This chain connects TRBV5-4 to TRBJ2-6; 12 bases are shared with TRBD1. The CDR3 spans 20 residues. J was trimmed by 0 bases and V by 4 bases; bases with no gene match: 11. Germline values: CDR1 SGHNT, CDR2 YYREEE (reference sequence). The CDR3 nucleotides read TGTGCCAGCAGCCCCGAGTGGGACAGGGGGCGAGGCTCTGGGGCCAACGTCCTGACTTTC. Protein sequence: CASSPEWDRGRGSGANVLTF.

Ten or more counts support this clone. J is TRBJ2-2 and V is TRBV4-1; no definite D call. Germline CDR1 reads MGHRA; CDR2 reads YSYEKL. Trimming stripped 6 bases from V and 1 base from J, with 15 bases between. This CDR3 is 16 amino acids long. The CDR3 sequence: CASRDLGSLNTGELFF. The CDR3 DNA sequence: TGCGCCAGCAGGGATCTAGGCTCCCTGAACACCGGGGAGCTGTTTTTT.

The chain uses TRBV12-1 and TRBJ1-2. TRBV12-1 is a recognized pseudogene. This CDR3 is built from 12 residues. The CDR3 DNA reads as TGTGCCAGCAGCCCCCTCCCGGATGGCTACACCTTC. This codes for CASSPLPDGYTF.

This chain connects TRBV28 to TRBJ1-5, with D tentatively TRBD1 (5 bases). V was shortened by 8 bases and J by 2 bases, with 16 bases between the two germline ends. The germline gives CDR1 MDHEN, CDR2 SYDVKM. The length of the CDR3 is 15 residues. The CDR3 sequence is CASGIGGYGNQPQHF. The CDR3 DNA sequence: TGTGCCAGCGGGATTGGGGGGTACGGCAATCAGCCCCAGCATTTT.

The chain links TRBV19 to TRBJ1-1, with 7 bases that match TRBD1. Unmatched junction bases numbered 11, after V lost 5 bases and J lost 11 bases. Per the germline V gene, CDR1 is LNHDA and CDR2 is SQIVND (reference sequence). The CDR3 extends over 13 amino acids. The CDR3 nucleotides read TGTGCCAGTAGTTTCCAGCCCCCGGACAGGGCTTTCTTT. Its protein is CASSFQPPDRAFF.

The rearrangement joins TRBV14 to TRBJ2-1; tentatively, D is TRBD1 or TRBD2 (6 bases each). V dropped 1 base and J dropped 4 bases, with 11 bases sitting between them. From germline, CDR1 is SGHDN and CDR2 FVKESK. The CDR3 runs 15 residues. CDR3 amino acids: CASSQGGAAYNEQFF. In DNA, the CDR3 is TGTGCCAGCAGCCAAGGGGGGGCTGCTTACAATGAGCAGTTCTTC.

The CDR3 coding sequence is TGTGCCAGCAGCTTAAGGCAGGGGTATCCCTACAATGAGCAGTTCTTC. Amino acids: CASSLRQGYPYNEQFF. The V call is TRBV7-2, the J call TRBJ2-1, with D possibly being TRBD1 (6 bases). The CDR3 length is 16 residues. Germline V gene lookup returns CDR1 SGHTA and CDR2 FQGNSA. Trimming took 2 bases from V and 2 from J, leaving 13 bases between them.

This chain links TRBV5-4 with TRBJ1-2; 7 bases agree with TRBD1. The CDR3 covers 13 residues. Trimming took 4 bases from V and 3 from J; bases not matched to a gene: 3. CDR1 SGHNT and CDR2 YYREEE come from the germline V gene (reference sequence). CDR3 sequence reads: CASSLTGDYGYTF. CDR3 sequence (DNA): TGTGCCAGCAGCCTTACAGGGGACTATGGCTACACCTTC. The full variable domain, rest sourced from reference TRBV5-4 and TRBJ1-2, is ETGVTQSPTHLIKTRGQQVTLRCSSQSGHNTVSWYQQALGQGPQFIFQYYREEENGRGNFPPRFSGLQFPNYSSELNVNALELDDSALYLCASSLTGDYGYTFGSGTRLTVV.

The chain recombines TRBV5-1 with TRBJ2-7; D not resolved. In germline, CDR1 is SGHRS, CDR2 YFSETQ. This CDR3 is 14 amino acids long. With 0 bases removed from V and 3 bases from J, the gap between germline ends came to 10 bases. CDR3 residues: CASSLAVSNYEQYF. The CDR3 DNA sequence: TGCGCCAGCAGCTTGGCCGTCTCGAACTACGAGCAGTACTTC.

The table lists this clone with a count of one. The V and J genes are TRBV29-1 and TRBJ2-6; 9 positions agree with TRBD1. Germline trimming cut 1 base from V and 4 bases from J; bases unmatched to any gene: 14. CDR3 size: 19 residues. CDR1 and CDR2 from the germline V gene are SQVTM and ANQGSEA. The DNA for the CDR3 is TGCAGCGTTGAAGGTCCCGAGACAGGGGGACCAGTGGGGGCCAACGTCCTGACTTTC. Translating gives CSVEGPETGGPVGANVLTF.

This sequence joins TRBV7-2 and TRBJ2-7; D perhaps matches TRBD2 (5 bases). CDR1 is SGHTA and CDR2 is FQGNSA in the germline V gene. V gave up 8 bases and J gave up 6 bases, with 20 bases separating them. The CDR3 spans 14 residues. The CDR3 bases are TGTGCCAGCTCTCTCAGAGGTGGGAGCGGCGAGCAGTACTTC. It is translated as CASSLRGGSGEQYF.

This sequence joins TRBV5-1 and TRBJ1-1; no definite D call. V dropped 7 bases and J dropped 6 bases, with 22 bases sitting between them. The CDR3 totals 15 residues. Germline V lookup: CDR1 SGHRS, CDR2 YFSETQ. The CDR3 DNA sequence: TGCGCCAGCTCAAACCCCCGAGGTTTTCAGGCTGAAGCTTTCTTT. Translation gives CASSNPRGFQAEAFF.

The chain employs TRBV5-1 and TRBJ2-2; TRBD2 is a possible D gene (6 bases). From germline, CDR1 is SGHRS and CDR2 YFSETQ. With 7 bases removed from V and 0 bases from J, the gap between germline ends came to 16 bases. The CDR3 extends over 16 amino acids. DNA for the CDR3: TGCGCCAGCGAAAAACTGGGGACTCCGAACACCGGGGAGCTGTTTTTT. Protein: CASEKLGTPNTGELFF.

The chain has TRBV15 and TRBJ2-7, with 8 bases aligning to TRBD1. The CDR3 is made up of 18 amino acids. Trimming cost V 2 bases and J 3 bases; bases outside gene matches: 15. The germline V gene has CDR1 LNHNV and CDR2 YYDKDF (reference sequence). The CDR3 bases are TGTGCCACCAGCAGATTGGACAGGGAGGCCCTAGGGGGCTACGAGCAGTACTTC. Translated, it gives CATSRLDREALGGYEQYF. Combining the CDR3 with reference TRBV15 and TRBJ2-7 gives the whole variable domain DAMVIQNPRYQVTQFGKPVTLSCSQTLNHNVMYWYQQKSSQAPKLLFHYYDKDFNNEADTPDNFQSRRPNTSFCFLDIRSPGLGDTAMYLCATSRLDREALGGYEQYFGPGTRLTVT.

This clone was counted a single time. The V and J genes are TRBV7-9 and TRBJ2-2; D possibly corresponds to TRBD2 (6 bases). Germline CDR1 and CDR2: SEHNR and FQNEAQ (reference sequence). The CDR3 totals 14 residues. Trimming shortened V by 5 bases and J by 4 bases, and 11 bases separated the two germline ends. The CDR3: CASSPMGGTGELFF. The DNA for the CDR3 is TGTGCCAGCAGCCCCATGGGGGGCACCGGGGAGCTGTTTTTT.

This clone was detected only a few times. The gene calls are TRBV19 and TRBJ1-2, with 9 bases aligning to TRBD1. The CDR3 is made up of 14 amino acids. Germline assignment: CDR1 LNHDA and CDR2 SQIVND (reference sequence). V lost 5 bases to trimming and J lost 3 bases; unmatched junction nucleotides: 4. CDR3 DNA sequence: TGTGCCAGTAGTCCATGGACAGGGGACTATGGCTACACCTTC. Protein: CASSPWTGDYGYTF.

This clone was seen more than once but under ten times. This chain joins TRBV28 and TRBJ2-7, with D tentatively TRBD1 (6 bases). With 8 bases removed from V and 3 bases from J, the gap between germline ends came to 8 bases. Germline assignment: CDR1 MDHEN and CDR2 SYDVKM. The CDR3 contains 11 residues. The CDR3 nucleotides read TGTGCCAGCGGACAGCACTACGAGCAGTACTTC. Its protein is CASGQHYEQYF.

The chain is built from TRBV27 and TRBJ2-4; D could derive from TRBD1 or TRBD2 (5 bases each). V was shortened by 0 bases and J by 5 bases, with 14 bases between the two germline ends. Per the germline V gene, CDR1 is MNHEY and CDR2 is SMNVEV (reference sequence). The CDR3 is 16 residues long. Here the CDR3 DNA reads TGTGCCAGCAGTTTATCGATTAAGAGGGGCCAAAACATTCAGTACTTC. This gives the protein CASSLSIKRGQNIQYF.

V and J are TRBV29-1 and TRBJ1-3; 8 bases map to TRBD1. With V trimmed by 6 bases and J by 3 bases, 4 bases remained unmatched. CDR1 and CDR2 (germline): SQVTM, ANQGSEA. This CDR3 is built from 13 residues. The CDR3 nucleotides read TGCAGCGTCCTGACAGGGGTTGGAAACACCATATATTTT. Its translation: CSVLTGVGNTIYF.

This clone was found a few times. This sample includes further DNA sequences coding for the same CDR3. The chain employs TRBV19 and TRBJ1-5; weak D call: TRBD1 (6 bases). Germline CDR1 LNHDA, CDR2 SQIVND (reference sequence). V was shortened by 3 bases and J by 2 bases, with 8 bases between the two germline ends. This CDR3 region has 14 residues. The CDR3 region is CASSIRGGNQPQHF. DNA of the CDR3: TGTGCCAGTAGTATCAGGGGTGGCAATCAGCCCCAGCATTTT.

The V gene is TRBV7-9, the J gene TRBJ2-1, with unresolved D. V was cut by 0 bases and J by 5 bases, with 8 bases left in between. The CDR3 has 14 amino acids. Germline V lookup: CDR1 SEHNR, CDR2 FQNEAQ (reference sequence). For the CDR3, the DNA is TGTGCCAGCAGCTTAGCGTTAGGGAACAATGAGCAGTTCTTC. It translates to CASSLALGNNEQFF. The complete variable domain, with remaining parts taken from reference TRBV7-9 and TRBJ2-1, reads DTGVSQNPRHKITKRGQNVTFRCDPISEHNRLYWYRQTLGQGPEFLTYFQNEAQLEKSRLLSDRFSAERPKGSFSTLEIQRTEQGDSAMYLCASSLALGNNEQFFGPGTRLTVL.

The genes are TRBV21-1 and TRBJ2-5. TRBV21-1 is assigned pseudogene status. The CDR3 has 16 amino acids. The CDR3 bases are TGTGCCAGAAAAGGACGGAGTAGCCCACCCCAGGAGACCCAGTACTTC. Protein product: CARKGRSSPPQETQYF.

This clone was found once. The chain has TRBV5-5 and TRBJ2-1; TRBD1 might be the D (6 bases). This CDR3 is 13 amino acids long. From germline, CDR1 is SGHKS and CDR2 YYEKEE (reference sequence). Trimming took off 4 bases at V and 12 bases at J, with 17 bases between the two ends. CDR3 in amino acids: CASSVLRDTRQFF. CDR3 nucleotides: TGTGCCAGCAGCGTACTCCGGGACACCCGGCAGTTCTTC.

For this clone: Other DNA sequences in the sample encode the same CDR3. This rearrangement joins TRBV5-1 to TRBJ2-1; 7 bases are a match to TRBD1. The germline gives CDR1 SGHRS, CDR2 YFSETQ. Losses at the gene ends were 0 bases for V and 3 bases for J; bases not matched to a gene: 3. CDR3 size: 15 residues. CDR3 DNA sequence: TGCGCCAGCAGCTTGGCTCAGGGGGTCTACAATGAGCAGTTCTTC. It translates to CASSLAQGVYNEQFF.